This T cell receptor beta chain was recorded in a study of cytomegalovirus exposure and HLA in healthy donors. The study, taken as a whole, reports: Many donors shared some public TCRs, even though most TCR sequences were rare.

A remark on this clone: Its antigen is undetermined.

The PCR employed 60 Vbeta primers together with 13 Jbeta primers. This table comes from immunoSEQ multiplex PCR, and its TCRdb copy is limited to in-frame clones, with some not included. Of some 170,000 clones in the sample, roughly 81% are singletons; the top ten hold around 4.7%. Germline CDR1 and CDR2: GTSNPN and SVGIG (reference sequence). V shed 0 bases and J 8 bases; nucleotides not matched to a gene: 7. This CDR3 is 15 amino acids long. The genes are TRBV30 and TRBJ1-4; 9 nucleotides match TRBD1. This clonotype originated in a woman between 18 and 29 years old in good health and CMV-seropositive. Sample: PBMCs. The CDR3 coding sequence is TGTGCCTGGAGTGTGGGTGGGGACAGGGACGAAAAACTGTTTTTT. Protein sequence: CAWSVGGDRDEKLFF.